One sample yielded the 22 T cell receptor beta chains listed below, sequenced in a study of T cell responses to AZD1222 COVID-19 vaccine. The protocol was immunoSEQ multiplex PCR, while the TCRdb copy is restricted to in-frame clones and leaves out a portion. The sample consists of some 170,000 clones, around 89% of them appearing once. The source material was peripheral blood, sampled 28 days after the second dose of the MenACWY control vaccine. The source is an adult who received the MenACWY meningococcal vaccine as a control.

The chain has TRBV12-5 and TRBJ2-1, with D uncertain. Trimming removed 5 bases at V and 8 bases at J, with 10 bases between. The CDR3 length is 12 residues. Germline CDR1 and CDR2: LGHNT and FRNRAP. The CDR3 bases are TGTGCTAGTGGTGATGTATTCGATGAGCAGTTCTTC. It codes for CASGDVFDEQFF.

The gene calls are TRBV5-1 and TRBJ1-2; D is possibly TRBD1 (5 bases). Per germline, CDR1 SGHRS and CDR2 YFSETQ. This CDR3 is built from 15 residues. With 0 bases removed from V and 4 bases from J, the gap between germline ends came to 13 bases. CDR3 sequence: CASSLARPGAYGYTF. In DNA, the CDR3 is TGCGCCAGCAGCTTGGCCAGGCCTGGGGCCTATGGCTACACCTTC.

This chain links TRBV19 with TRBJ1-2; D is unresolved. The germline V gene has CDR1 LNHDA and CDR2 SQIVND (reference sequence). CDR3 length: 15 residues. With 3 bases removed from V and 7 bases from J, the gap between germline ends came to 18 bases. The CDR3 sequence is CASSIDVATGSGYTF. CDR3 bases: TGTGCCAGTAGTATTGATGTCGCCACCGGCTCTGGCTACACCTTC.

This clone was detected once. The gene calls are TRBV19 and TRBJ1-1; possibly TRBD1 for D (6 bases). The CDR3 length is 15 residues. V was trimmed by 4 bases and J by 5 bases, leaving 17 bases between them. Germline-derived CDR1 and CDR2 are LNHDA and SQIVND (reference sequence). The CDR3 spells CASSSSPRRGTEAFF. The CDR3 DNA reads as TGTGCCAGTAGTAGTTCTCCACGAAGGGGGACTGAAGCTTTCTTT.

This clone has a single count. This sequence joins TRBV6-5 and TRBJ1-1; tentatively, D is TRBD1 (5 bases). Trimming pared 2 bases from V and 9 bases from J, leaving 7 bases between. Germline loops: CDR1 MNHEY, CDR2 SVGAGI. The CDR3 is made up of 11 amino acids. The CDR3 nucleotides are TGTGCCAGCAGTTACGAGGGGAAAGCTTTCTTT. Translated, it gives CASSYEGKAFF.

The chain employs TRBV18 and TRBJ1-2; D unresolved. The germline V gene encodes CDR1 KGHSH and CDR2 LQKENI. The CDR3 totals 15 residues. V gave up 3 bases and J gave up 4 bases, with 15 bases separating them. CDR3 protein: CASSPGNTAGYGYTF. CDR3 coding DNA: TGTGCCAGCTCACCCGGGAACACTGCAGGCTATGGCTACACCTTC.

The V gene is TRBV7-2, the J gene TRBJ1-2, with TRBD1 matching over 7 bases. The ends lost 3 bases at V and 0 bases at J; junction bases unmatched: 4. This CDR3 is 15 amino acids long. Germline values: CDR1 SGHTA, CDR2 FQGNSA. In DNA form, the CDR3 reads TGTGCCAGCAGCTTTACGACAGGGCCTAACTATGGCTACACCTTC. Translating gives CASSFTTGPNYGYTF.

This CDR3 reads CASSEVSFNQPQHF. The CDR3 nucleotides are TGTGCCAGCAGTGAAGTGAGTTTCAATCAGCCCCAGCATTTT. The chain uses TRBV2 and TRBJ1-5; D not resolved. Trimming removed 1 base at V and 3 bases at J, with 7 bases between. The CDR3 runs 14 residues. CDR1 SNHLY and CDR2 FYNNEI come from the germline V gene.

The V call is TRBV11-3, the J call TRBJ2-7, with 10 positions matching TRBD1. Looked up from germline, CDR1 is SGHNT and CDR2 is YENEEA. The trim removed 6 bases at V and 5 bases at J, leaving 7 bases unmatched. CDR3 length: 14 residues. CDR3: CASRRGTGAHEQYF. The CDR3 DNA follows: TGTGCCAGCAGAAGAGGGACAGGGGCCCACGAGCAGTACTTC.

The gene calls are TRBV30 and TRBJ1-4; D uncertain. The germline V gene encodes CDR1 GTSNPN and CDR2 SVGIG (reference sequence). The CDR3 has 14 amino acids. V gave up 3 bases and J gave up 0 bases, with 8 bases separating them. The CDR3 nucleotides read TGTGCCTGGAGGACGGCTGCAACTAATGAAAAACTGTTTTTT. Encoded protein: CAWRTAATNEKLFF.

The genes are TRBV6-2 or TRBV6-3 and TRBJ2-5; 8 bases agree with TRBD1. The CDR3 extends over 14 amino acids. Germline V gene data show CDR1 as MNHEY and CDR2 as SVGEGT. Germline trimming cut 5 bases from V and 6 bases from J; bases unmatched to any gene: 8. The CDR3: CASSLQGALKTQYF. DNA of the CDR3: TGTGCCAGCAGTCTTCAGGGGGCGTTAAAGACCCAGTACTTC.

The V gene is TRBV7-6, the J gene TRBJ2-7, with no clear D. Germline V CDR1 and CDR2: SGHVS, FNYEAQ. This CDR3 is built from 15 residues. V was trimmed by 0 bases and J by 2 bases, leaving 11 bases between them. The CDR3 spells CASSLAGSATYEQYF. DNA for the CDR3: TGTGCCAGCAGCTTAGCGGGGTCAGCTACCTACGAGCAGTACTTC.

The chain couples TRBV6-5 to TRBJ2-1; tentative D call: TRBD1 (6 bases). With 5 bases removed from V and 5 bases from J, the gap between germline ends came to 16 bases. The CDR3 is made up of 15 amino acids. Germline CDR1 MNHEY, CDR2 SVGAGI. The CDR3 DNA reads as TGTGCCAGCAGTCCCGAGGGGGTTTTCAACAATGAGCAGTTCTTC. Translation gives CASSPEGVFNNEQFF.

The V gene is TRBV7-2, the J gene TRBJ1-2; weak D call: TRBD1 (5 bases). CDR1 is SGHTA, CDR2 FQGNSA, per germline. V lost 4 bases to trimming and J lost 4 bases, with 16 bases between them. The CDR3 sequence is 15 residues long. The CDR3 reads CASSSRRERGYGYTF. DNA of the CDR3: TGTGCCAGCAGCTCGCGCAGGGAGAGGGGCTATGGCTACACCTTC.

The chain couples TRBV5-4 to TRBJ2-1; no definite D call. Trimming shortened V by 4 bases and J by 0 bases, and 11 bases separated the two germline ends. CDR1 and CDR2 from the germline V gene are SGHNT and YYREEE (reference sequence). The CDR3 covers 15 residues. CDR3 in DNA: TGTGCCAGCAGCCCAAGGGCGGCCTCCTACAATGAGCAGTTCTTC. Protein sequence: CASSPRAASYNEQFF.

The chain's CDR3 is CASSVRTGLAYGYTF. The CDR3 DNA reads as TGTGCCAGCAGCGTTCGGACAGGGCTGGCGTATGGCTACACCTTC. The V and J genes are TRBV28 and TRBJ1-2; TRBD1 matches 8 bases. Germline lookup yields CDR1 MDHEN and CDR2 SYDVKM. V was clipped by 6 bases and J by 5 bases; unmatched bases: 11. The CDR3 spans 15 residues.

The gene calls are TRBV7-3 and TRBJ2-7; a weak D match, TRBD2 (6 bases). CDR1 and CDR2 (germline): SGHTA, FQGTGA. The CDR3 contains 13 residues. The germline V and J ends were trimmed by 5 bases and 5 bases, with 13 bases remaining between them. CDR3 residues: CASSPGLGHEQYF. CDR3 nucleotides: TGTGCCAGCAGCCCGGGACTCGGCCACGAGCAGTACTTC.

The chain couples TRBV20-1 to TRBJ1-1; 7 nucleotides agree with TRBD1. Germline values: CDR1 DFQATT, CDR2 SNEGSKA (reference sequence). This CDR3 contains 11 residues. CDR3 region: CSCTGDTEAFF. CDR3 nucleotides: TGCAGCTGTACAGGGGACACTGAAGCTTTCTTT.

The chain carries TRBV7-8 and TRBJ1-3; 9 nucleotides agree with TRBD1. Germline V CDR1 and CDR2: SGHVS, FQNEAQ. V lost 3 bases and J lost 4; bases outside the gene matches: 4. This CDR3 has 15 residues. CDR3 residues: CASSFNRGQGNTIYF. Written as DNA, the CDR3 is TGTGCCAGCAGCTTTAACAGGGGGCAGGGAAACACCATATATTTT.

For this clone: Additional DNA sequences in this sample encode the identical CDR3. V and J are TRBV5-1 and TRBJ2-7; D is possibly TRBD1 or TRBD2 (5 bases each). In germline, CDR1 is SGHRS, CDR2 YFSETQ. V was cut by 0 bases and J by 0 bases, with 7 bases left in between. The CDR3 runs 14 residues. CDR3 in DNA: TGCGCCAGCAGCTTGGCAGGGAGCTCCTACGAGCAGTACTTC. As protein: CASSLAGSSYEQYF.

This chain connects TRBV20-1 to TRBJ2-7; D is ambiguous. Trimming removed 3 bases at V and 3 bases at J, with 18 bases between. The CDR3 is 15 amino acids. Germline V gene data show CDR1 as DFQATT and CDR2 as SNEGSKA (reference sequence). The CDR3 DNA sequence: TGCAGTGCTAGTGACCCCGGTCGGGCTAACTACGAGCAGTACTTC. Amino acids: CSASDPGRANYEQYF.

Worth noting for this clone: A read error may account for a junction end that differs from germline. The chain is built from TRBV18 and TRBJ1-4; a possible D gene is TRBD1 (6 bases). There are 13 residues in the CDR3. The germline V gene encodes CDR1 KGHSH and CDR2 LQKENI. CDR3 protein: CASSPRTDEKLFF. In nucleotides, the CDR3 is TGTGCCAGCTCTCCACGGACAGATGAAAAACTGTTTTTT.